A selection of T cell receptor beta chains follows, all from one sample in a study of blood T cell repertoires in COVID-19. Clones were read by immunoSEQ multiplex PCR, and TCRdb kept only the in-frame ones, dropping some. The table has approximately 360,000 clones, more than 70% seen once. Specimen: PBMCs or T cells enriched from blood (not recorded which). Receptors originate from a man aged 35 to 55 in a cohort exposed to, infected with or recovered from COVID-19 (not recorded which). The CDR3 runs from the conserved cysteine through the conserved F or W. The D gene is left open where the match is weak. Some rows mark clone size as missing; the rest say once, few, many or name a class of expanded clone.

length	size	D	V	J	CDR3	DNA
18	.	TRBD2	TRBV18	TRBJ2-2	CASSPRASGSLFTGELFF	TGTGCCAGCTCACCACGTGCTAGCGGGAGTTTGTTCACCGGGGAGCTGTTTTTT
14	.	.	TRBV24-1	TRBJ2-1	CATSEGAPSGEQFF	TGTGCCACCAGTGAGGGGGCCCCTTCGGGTGAGCAGTTCTTC
14	once	.	TRBV5-5	TRBJ2-5	CASSPLNPGETQYF	TGTGCCAGCAGCCCCCTAAACCCGGGGGAGACCCAGTACTTC
15	.	.	TRBV6-6	TRBJ2-2	CASSYQAPNTGELFF	TGTGCCAGCAGTTACCAGGCGCCGAACACCGGGGAGCTGTTTTTT
15	.	TRBD1	TRBV6-5	TRBJ1-1	CASRSGQVWNTEAFF	TGTGCCAGCAGGTCCGGACAGGTTTGGAACACTGAAGCTTTCTTT
14	.	TRBD1	TRBV5-1	TRBJ2-3	CASSSRGQTDTQYF	TGCGCCAGCAGCTCCAGGGGGCAGACAGATACGCAGTATTTT
15	.	.	TRBV7-8	TRBJ2-5	CASSPTQGLLETQYF	TGTGCCAGCAGCCCTACACAGGGCTTATTGGAGACCCAGTACTTC
14	once	.	TRBV30	TRBJ2-4	CAWGAAGALGIQYF	TGTGCCTGGGGGGCTGCGGGGGCACTAGGCATTCAGTACTTC
14	.	.	TRBV5-1	TRBJ2-3	CASRLTGYTDTQYF	TGCGCCAGCAGACTGACAGGTTACACAGATACGCAGTATTTT
17	few	TRBD2	TRBV19	TRBJ2-4	CASTPGAGGPSFTIQYF	TGTGCCAGTACCCCCGGGGCGGGAGGGCCCTCTTTTACCATTCAGTACTTC
14	.	.	TRBV5-1	TRBJ2-7	CASSLGLQGYEQYF	TGCGCCAGCAGCTTGGGCCTACAGGGCTACGAGCAGTACTTC
16	.	.	TRBV7-2	TRBJ2-3	CASSLIQGSGGDTQYF	TGTGCCAGCAGCTTAATTCAGGGATCCGGGGGAGATACGCAGTATTTT
15	.	.	TRBV15	TRBJ1-2	CATSRGGAVGYGYTF	TGTGCCACCAGCAGGGGGGGGGCAGTCGGCTATGGCTACACCTTC
15	.	TRBD1	TRBV6-1	TRBJ1-1	CASSESTGVVTGAFF	TGTGCCAGCAGTGAATCAACAGGGGTTGTCACGGGAGCTTTCTTT
18	.	TRBD1	TRBV9	TRBJ1-4	CASSVGQGELRTNEKLFF	TGTGCCAGCAGCGTAGGACAGGGGGAACTGAGGACTAATGAAAAACTGTTTTTT
15	.	TRBD2	TRBV10-1	TRBJ2-7	CASSEASGSSYEQYF	TGCGCCAGCAGTGAGGCTAGCGGTAGCTCCTACGAGCAGTACTTC
16	.	.	TRBV11-2	TRBJ2-7	CASSLDPRVSSYEQYF	TGTGCCAGCAGCTTAGATCCCCGGGTGAGCTCCTACGAGCAGTACTTC
19	once	TRBD1	TRBV28	TRBJ1-6	CASSLPLTDRGSFNSPLHF	TGTGCCAGCAGTTTACCTCTAACCGACAGGGGATCCTTCAATTCACCCCTCCACTTT
14	.	TRBD1	TRBV19	TRBJ1-3	CASIQTGSGNTIYF	TGTGCCAGTATCCAGACAGGGTCTGGAAACACCATATATTTT
17	.	TRBD2	TRBV4-1	TRBJ2-3	CASSQDTVLAGTDTQYF	TGCGCCAGCAGCCAAGATACTGTCCTAGCGGGCACAGATACGCAGTATTTT
15	.	TRBD2	TRBV25-1	TRBJ2-5	CASKEAGGFSVTQYF	TGTGCCAGCAAAGAAGCGGGAGGGTTTAGTGTGACCCAGTACTTC
13	.	.	TRBV3-1/TRBV3-2	TRBJ1-6	CASSQDWGRPLHF	TGTGCCAGCAGCCAAGATTGGGGGCGGCCCCTCCACTTT
14	.	TRBD1	TRBV5-1	TRBJ2-3	CASKSGQDTDTQYF	TGCGCCAGCAAGTCCGGACAGGACACAGATACGCAGTATTTT
11	.	.	TRBV27	TRBJ2-3	CASKLRDTQYF	TGTGCCAGCAAGCTGCGAGATACGCAGTATTTT
15	.	TRBD2	TRBV9	TRBJ2-2	CASSGYSGSTGELFF	TGTGCCAGCAGCGGTTATAGCGGGAGCACCGGGGAGCTGTTTTTT
17	once	.	TRBV3-1/TRBV3-2	TRBJ1-2	CASSQGFGETSNYGYTF	TGTGCCAGCAGCCAAGGTTTCGGGGAGACTAGTAACTATGGCTACACCTTC
14	once	TRBD1	TRBV28	TRBJ2-7	CASTLQGATYEQYF	TGTGCCAGCACCCTACAGGGGGCCACCTACGAGCAGTACTTC
13	.	.	TRBV24-1	TRBJ1-2	CATSDPTGYGYTF	TGTGCCACCAGTGACCCGACGGGCTATGGCTACACCTTC
14	.	.	TRBV10-3	TRBJ1-2	CAILATDTNYGYTF	TGTGCCATCCTTGCAACAGATACTAACTATGGCTACACCTTC
15	.	TRBD2	TRBV5-4	TRBJ2-1	CASSLALAGGNEQFF	TGTGCCAGCAGCTTGGCACTAGCGGGAGGTAATGAGCAGTTCTTC
14	few	.	TRBV18	TRBJ1-6	CASSPGLHPSPLHF	TGTGCCAGCTCACCAGGGCTGCATCCGTCACCCCTCCACTTT
14	.	TRBD1	TRBV11-2	TRBJ1-2	CASSSTGNGYGYTF	TGTGCCAGCAGCTCGACAGGGAATGGCTATGGCTACACCTTC